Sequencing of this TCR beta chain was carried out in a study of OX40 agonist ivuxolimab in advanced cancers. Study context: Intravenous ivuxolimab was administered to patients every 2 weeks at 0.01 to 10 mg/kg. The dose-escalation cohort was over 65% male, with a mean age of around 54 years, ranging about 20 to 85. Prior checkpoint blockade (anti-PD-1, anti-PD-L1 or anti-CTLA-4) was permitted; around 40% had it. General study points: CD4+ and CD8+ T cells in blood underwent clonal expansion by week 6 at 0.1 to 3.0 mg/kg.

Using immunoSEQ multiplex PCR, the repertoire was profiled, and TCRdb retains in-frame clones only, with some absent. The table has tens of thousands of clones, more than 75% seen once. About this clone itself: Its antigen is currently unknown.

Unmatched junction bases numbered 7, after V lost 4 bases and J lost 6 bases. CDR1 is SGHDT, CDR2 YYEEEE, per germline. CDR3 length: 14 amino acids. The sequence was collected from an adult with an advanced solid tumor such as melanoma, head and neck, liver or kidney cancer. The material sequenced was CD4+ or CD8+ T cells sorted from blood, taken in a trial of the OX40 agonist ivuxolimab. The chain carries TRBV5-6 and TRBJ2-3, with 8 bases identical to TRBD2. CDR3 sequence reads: CASSPPSGGDTQYF. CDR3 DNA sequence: TGTGCCAGCAGCCCACCAAGCGGGGGCGATACGCAGTATTTT.